These 17 T cell receptor beta chains were all obtained from the same sample, sequenced in a study of T-cell reconstitution after alpha-beta-depleted transplantation in children. It was with unique molecular identifiers that the TCRbeta library was prepared. In TCRdb, the PCR reads were re-called with MiXCR into one record per CDR3 protein. The repertoire holds about 440,000 distinct CDR3 sequences, over 40% seen once, with 27% in the top ten. Sequenced here: PBMCs, sampled before TCRalphabeta/CD19-depleted stem cell transplant. The receptors come from a girl aged 2 to 9 with aplastic anemia, due to receive a stem cell transplant.

Notes on this clonotype: Mismatch with germline at one junction end may stem from a read error. The chain employs TRBV20-1 and TRBJ2-7; TRBD1 agrees at 8 bases. The CDR3 length is 17 residues. CDR1 is DFQATT, CDR2 SNEGSKA, per germline (reference sequence). The CDR3: CCARDELKGQGTYEQYF. The CDR3 DNA reads TGCTGTGCTAGAGATGAATTGAAAGGACAGGGAACCTACGAGCAGTACTTC.

The chain uses TRBV10-3 and TRBJ1-2; TRBD1 matches 9 bases. CDR1 ENHRY and CDR2 SYGVKD come from the germline V gene. The J segment lost 2 bases and the V segment lost 7 bases, leaving 11 bases of the junction unmatched. This CDR3 region has 16 residues. The CDR3 DNA is TGTGCCATCACCGAGGACAGGGGCGATCCCAACTATGGCTACACCTTC. This sequence encodes CAITEDRGDPNYGYTF.

This sequence joins TRBV19 and TRBJ1-5, with TRBD1 identical over 11 bases. Germline V CDR1 and CDR2: LNHDA, SQIVND (reference sequence). The trim removed 5 bases at V and 3 bases at J, leaving 6 bases unmatched. The CDR3 has 16 residues. CDR3 sequence reads: CASSQDRGLLNQPQHF. CDR3 nucleotides: TGTGCCAGTAGTCAGGACAGGGGGCTTCTCAATCAGCCCCAGCATTTT.

CDR3 sequence reads: CASSVSLATDTQYF. The CDR3 nucleotides read TGTGCCAGCAGCGTTTCACTAGCAACAGATACGCAGTATTTT. The gene calls are TRBV9 and TRBJ2-3; weak D call: TRBD2 (6 bases). The CDR3 is made up of 14 amino acids. From germline, CDR1 is SGDLS and CDR2 YYNGEE. V was shortened by 2 bases and J by 3 bases, with 10 bases between the two germline ends. Looking up the rest from reference TRBV9 and TRBJ2-3 gives the full variable domain: DSGVTQTPKHLITATGQRVTLRCSPRSGDLSVYWYQQSLDQGLQFLIQYYNGEERAKGNILERFSAQQFPDLHSELNLSSLELGDSALYFCASSVSLATDTQYFGPGTRLTVL.

The chain employs TRBV11-2 and TRBJ1-4; TRBD1 aligns across 10 bases. Germline CDR1 SGHAT, CDR2 FQNNGV. The CDR3 is 20 amino acids. V dropped 5 bases and J dropped 1; count of bases not matched to a gene: 16. CDR3 in amino acids: CASSIQGIGTGVGTNEKLFF. CDR3 nucleotide sequence: TGTGCCAGCAGCATCCAGGGGATAGGGACAGGGGTCGGAACTAATGAAAAACTGTTTTTT.

The chain recombines TRBV4-1 with TRBJ1-1; D possibly corresponds to TRBD1 (6 bases). From germline, CDR1 is MGHRA and CDR2 YSYEKL. This CDR3 comprises 13 residues. V shed 0 bases and J shed 8 bases, with 10 bases lying between them. The CDR3 reads CASSQDTGIEAFF. CDR3 DNA: TGCGCCAGCAGCCAAGATACAGGGATAGAAGCTTTCTTT.

Comments on this clonotype: One base away lies a much larger clone, so this may be a sequencing read error. V gene TRBV12-3 or TRBV12-4 combines with J gene TRBJ2-1, with D possibly matching TRBD2 (6 bases). Trimming stripped 2 bases from V and 8 bases from J, with 19 bases between. There are 16 residues in the CDR3. CDR3 nucleotide sequence: TGTGCCAGCAGTTTACTATTCGGAGGGGAGAATGATGAGCAGTTCTTC. This gives the protein CASSLLFGGENDEQFF.

This clonotype was counted many times. This chain links TRBV25-1 with TRBJ2-1, with D unclear. Looked up from germline, CDR1 is MGHDK and CDR2 is SYGVNS. Trimming left V 2 bases short and J 10 bases short, with 12 bases between. This CDR3 comprises 13 residues. The CDR3 here is CASSEGDLAEQFF. The CDR3 bases are TGTGCCAGCAGTGAAGGCGACCTCGCGGAGCAGTTCTTC. The whole variable domain, filled in from reference TRBV25-1 and TRBJ2-1, reads EADIYQTPRYLVIGTGKKITLECSQTMGHDKMYWYQQDPGMELHLIHYSYGVNSTEKGDLSSESTVSRIRTEHFPLTLESARPSHTSQYLCASSEGDLAEQFFGPGTRLTVL.

This clonotype came up many times. J is TRBJ2-7 and V is TRBV29-1; D perhaps matches TRBD1 (5 bases). The germline V gene encodes CDR1 SQVTM and CDR2 ANQGSEA. The CDR3 sequence is 14 residues long. Trimming cost V 2 bases and J 2 bases, with 13 bases left between them. In nucleotides, the CDR3 is TGCAGCGTTGAAAAGGACACCGACCCCTACGAGCAGTACTTC. Translation gives CSVEKDTDPYEQYF.

The sample holds many counts of this clonotype. CDR3: CASSHRGRKDTEAFF. The CDR3 DNA sequence: TGTGCCAGTAGCCACAGGGGAAGAAAGGACACTGAAGCTTTCTTT. This chain uses TRBV19 with TRBJ1-1; 7 bases line up with TRBD1. V shed 6 bases, J shed 3 bases, and the junction held 10 bases outside the gene matches. The CDR3 has 15 amino acids. Germline V CDR1 and CDR2: LNHDA, SQIVND (reference sequence).

Ten or more counts support this clonotype. The chain recombines TRBV7-9 with TRBJ2-5; no firm D call. With 5 bases removed from V and 5 bases from J, the gap between germline ends came to 15 bases. Germline V gene sequence: CDR1 SEHNR, CDR2 FQNEAQ (reference sequence). CDR3 length: 14 residues. The chain's CDR3 is CASSPGPATETQYF. The DNA for the CDR3 is TGTGCCAGCAGCCCCGGCCCGGCGACGGAGACCCAGTACTTC.

The chain links TRBV28 to TRBJ2-1; D unclear. Trimming took 5 bases from V and 3 from J, leaving 11 bases between them. The length of the CDR3 is 14 residues. CDR1 is MDHEN, CDR2 SYDVKM, per germline. In nucleotides, the CDR3 is TGTGCCAGCAGTCCGCCTTCAGACTACAATGAGCAGTTCTTC. As protein: CASSPPSDYNEQFF.

This chain links TRBV7-9 with TRBJ1-6, with D uncertain. The length of the CDR3 is 12 residues. The germline gives CDR1 SEHNR, CDR2 FQNEAQ (reference sequence). Trimming took off 4 bases at V and 7 bases at J, with 5 bases between the two ends. The CDR3 DNA sequence: TGTGCCAGCAGCTCCCAGAATTCACCCCTCCACTTT. Amino acids: CASSSQNSPLHF.

At least ten counts were recorded for this clonotype. The chain employs TRBV20-1 and TRBJ1-1; D is ambiguous. The V end was cut by 5 bases, the J end by 0 bases, with 16 bases between. Germline V gives CDR1 DFQATT, CDR2 SNEGSKA (reference sequence). This CDR3 is built from 15 residues. The CDR3 coding sequence is TGCAGTGCTCTCTTGAGAGGAGTCATGAACACTGAAGCTTTCTTT. This translates into CSALLRGVMNTEAFF.

J is TRBJ2-5 and V is TRBV5-5; 11 nucleotides line up with TRBD2. Germline V gene data show CDR1 as SGHKS and CDR2 as YYEKEE (reference sequence). This CDR3 region has 18 residues. Germline trimming cut 4 bases from V and 1 base from J; bases unmatched to any gene: 12. CDR3 bases: TGTGCCAGCAGCAGCCCCCATAAGACTAGCGGGATCCAAGAGACCCAGTACTTC. Its translation is CASSSPHKTSGIQETQYF.

The V and J genes are TRBV5-1 and TRBJ2-3; D call uncertain. Germline lookup yields CDR1 SGHRS and CDR2 YFSETQ. The CDR3 spans 14 residues. With 3 bases removed from V and 2 bases from J, the gap between germline ends came to 10 bases. This CDR3 is CASSSSPPTDTQYF. The DNA of the CDR3 is TGCGCCAGCAGCTCATCTCCCCCCACAGATACGCAGTATTTT.

V usage is TRBV15 and J usage is TRBJ2-7, with D tentatively TRBD2 (7 bases). Looked up from germline, CDR1 is LNHNV and CDR2 is YYDKDF (reference sequence). Trimming cost V 0 bases and J 6 bases, with 18 bases left between them. CDR3 length equals 16 residues. The CDR3 region is CATSREAGAPIIEQYF. CDR3 DNA: TGTGCCACCAGCAGAGAGGCGGGGGCCCCCATAATCGAGCAGTACTTC.